This T cell receptor (beta chain) was observed in a study of glioma-infiltrating T cells. General study results and limits: Tissue and blood shared very few CDR3 sequences.

This clonotype has a count of ten or more. Its antigen is not known. At one end, the junction sequence differs from germline, possibly due to a read error. Germline CDR1 is SNHLY and CDR2 is FYNNEI. The CDR3 extends over 12 amino acids. Using RNA template, CDR3s of TCR alpha and beta were amplified with iRepertoire arm-PCR. For one-step reverse transcription and amplification, about 90-450 ng of tissue mRNA or PBMC total RNA was used. TCRdb passed the multiplex PCR reads through MiXCR, listing each CDR3 protein once. The sample holds more than 95,000 distinct CDR3 sequences, under 30% seen once. The sequence was collected from a human donor with low-grade glioma or glioblastoma, undergoing nonglioma brain surgery, or in good health (not recorded which). The material sequenced was glioma tissue, nonneoplastic brain tissue, or PBMCs (not recorded which). The rearrangement joins TRBV2 to TRBJ1-2, with 8 positions matching TRBD1. Written as DNA, the CDR3 is TGTGCCAGCAAGGGGACAGGCCCTTTAACGGTCTTC. It codes for CASKGTGPLTVF.